These 11 T cell receptor beta chains originate from one sample sequenced in a study of OX40 agonist ivuxolimab in advanced cancers. Here immunoSEQ multiplex PCR was the method, and the copy in TCRdb shows in-frame clones only, minus some. The data show about 31,000 clones, with roughly 87% seen just once and about 22% held by the top ten. The material was CD4+ or CD8+ T cells sorted from blood, obtained in a trial of the OX40 agonist ivuxolimab. These receptor sequences come from an adult with an advanced solid tumor such as melanoma, head and neck, liver or kidney cancer.

The V call is TRBV4-1, the J call TRBJ2-7; 8 bases align to TRBD2. The CDR3 has 16 amino acids. Germline CDR1 MGHRA, CDR2 YSYEKL. Unmatched junction bases numbered 9, after V lost 1 base and J lost 4 bases. CDR3 coding DNA: TGCGCCAGCAGCCAAGGAAGGGCGGGGGGAGTTTACGAGCAGTACTTC. The encoded protein is CASSQGRAGGVYEQYF.

The table lists this clone with a few counts. The chain uses TRBV6-5 and TRBJ2-7, with TRBD2 identical over 9 bases. V gave up 6 bases and J gave up 3 bases; unmatched junction bases: 9. The germline V gene encodes CDR1 MNHEY and CDR2 SVGAGI. This CDR3 is 15 amino acids long. The CDR3 protein is CASRVAGVGNYEQYF. CDR3 nucleotide sequence: TGTGCCAGCAGGGTAGCGGGAGTAGGAAACTACGAGCAGTACTTC.

The chain uses TRBV4-2 and TRBJ2-5; a weak D match, TRBD2 (6 bases). CDR1 and CDR2 (germline): LGHNA, YNFKEQ. Trimming left V 0 bases short and J 7 bases short, with 15 bases between. This CDR3 region has 15 residues. CDR3 nucleotides: TGTGCCAGCAGCCAAGAATCGGGGGTAATGGGGACCCAGTACTTC. Amino acid sequence: CASSQESGVMGTQYF.

A few counts support this clone. The chain uses TRBV19 and TRBJ1-5, with 7 bases fitting TRBD1. V gave up 7 bases and J gave up 4 bases; unmatched junction bases: 4. The germline gives CDR1 LNHDA, CDR2 SQIVND (reference sequence). This CDR3 has 13 amino acids. The DNA for the CDR3 is TGTGCCAGTATGACAGGGCTGAATCAGCCCCAGCATTTT. Its protein product is CASMTGLNQPQHF.

This rearrangement joins TRBV5-1 to TRBJ2-2, with 9 positions matching TRBD1. This CDR3 has 15 residues. Germline assignment: CDR1 SGHRS and CDR2 YFSETQ. With V trimmed by 4 bases and J by 1 base, 2 bases remained unmatched. CDR3 residues: CASSEDRGNTGELFF. The CDR3 DNA reads as TGCGCCAGCAGCGAGGACAGGGGGAACACCGGGGAGCTGTTTTTT.

This sequence joins TRBV18 and TRBJ2-5, with 13 bases aligning to TRBD2. The J call is doubtful: the DNA matches TRBJ2-7 better. Germline lookup yields CDR1 KGHSH and CDR2 LQKENI. The CDR3 is made up of 16 amino acids. The CDR3 nucleotides read TGTGCCAGCTCATTACTAGCGGGAGGGTCCGACTACGAGCAGTACTTC. Its protein product is CASSLLAGGSDYEQYF.

The genes are TRBV30 and TRBJ1-2; TRBD1 matches at 9 bases. J was trimmed by 5 bases and V by 4 bases; bases with no gene match: 11. CDR3 size: 15 residues. Germline V gives CDR1 GTSNPN, CDR2 SVGIG (reference sequence). CDR3 sequence reads: CAWIPTPGQGYGYTF. DNA of the CDR3: TGTGCCTGGATCCCTACCCCGGGACAGGGTTATGGCTACACCTTC.

The chain couples TRBV5-5 to TRBJ2-7; maybe TRBD1 (6 bases). CDR1 is SGHKS and CDR2 is YYEKEE in the germline V gene (reference sequence). The germline V and J ends were trimmed by 5 bases and 0 bases, with 18 bases remaining between them. This CDR3 spans 16 amino acids. CDR3 nucleotides: TGTGCCAGCAGTTCCTTAGGACAGATTAACTCCTACGAGCAGTACTTC. Its protein is CASSSLGQINSYEQYF.

The CDR3, as DNA: TGTGCCAGCAGCGAAAAGGGGCGAGCTTACAATGAGCAGTTCTTC. Encoded protein: CASSEKGRAYNEQFF. The V and J genes are TRBV6-5 and TRBJ2-1; the D gene is possibly TRBD1 (5 bases). This CDR3 has 15 residues. Germline V gene lookup returns CDR1 MNHEY and CDR2 SVGAGI. V was pared by 6 bases and J by 4 bases, with 16 bases between.

The chain uses TRBV4-1 and TRBJ2-2; 7 bases match TRBD1. The CDR3 contains 16 residues. CDR1 and CDR2 (germline): MGHRA, YSYEKL. The junction had 6 bases not matched to a gene; V was cut back by 4 bases and J by 1 base. The CDR3 here is CASSRAGTVNTGELFF. The CDR3 nucleotides are TGCGCCAGCAGCCGAGCCGGGACAGTGAACACCGGGGAGCTGTTTTTT.

A single count supports this clone. The J gene is TRBJ2-7, the V gene TRBV5-1; the D is unclear. The V end was cut by 0 bases, the J end by 2 bases, with 9 bases between. The germline gives CDR1 SGHRS, CDR2 YFSETQ. The CDR3 runs 14 residues. The CDR3 loop is CASSLDRQTYEQYF. The CDR3 nucleotides read TGCGCCAGCAGCTTGGATCGTCAGACCTACGAGCAGTACTTC. The whole variable domain, filled in from reference TRBV5-1 and TRBJ2-7, reads KAGVTQTPRYLIKTRGQQVTLSCSPISGHRSVSWYQQTPGQGLQFLFEYFSETQRNKGNFPGRFSGRQFSNSRSEMNVSTLELGDSALYLCASSLDRQTYEQYFGPGTRLTVT.